The 27 T cell receptor beta chains below come from one sample, sequenced in a study of T cell repertoires in cytomegalovirus infection. TCRdb itself ran the reads through MiXCR, one entry per CDR3 protein. The sample yields 650,000 to 900,000 distinct CDR3 sequences, approximately 29% seen once. Their target antigens are unknown. Sequencing used cultured CD8+ T cells from PBMCs, obtained from culture after CMV antigen stimulation. These receptor sequences come from a human donor in good health (CMV status not recorded). Some clones in this sample may be carry-over from other donors' samples.

In this sample, this clonotype turned up once. V usage is TRBV5-4 and J usage is TRBJ1-6, with D possibly being TRBD1 (6 bases). Trimming removed 4 bases from V and 13 bases from J, with 18 bases in between. Germline V gene sequence: CDR1 SGHNT, CDR2 YYREEE (reference sequence). CDR3 length: 14 residues. The CDR3 coding sequence is TGTGCCAGCAGCCCCGGAGGGGGTCTCGACCCCCTCCACTTT. It encodes CASSPGGGLDPLHF.

This clonotype has a handful of counts. The chain has TRBV12-3 or TRBV12-4 and TRBJ2-7; 7 bases are shared with TRBD1. This CDR3 spans 15 amino acids. Trimming took 5 bases from V and 1 from J; bases not matched to a gene: 8. DNA for the CDR3: TGTGCCAGCAGTGAAGGGACAGAGTATTCCTACGAGCAGTACTTC. Residues: CASSEGTEYSYEQYF.

This clonotype has just a few counts. The genes are TRBV4-3 and TRBJ1-1; TRBD1 might be the D (6 bases). The CDR3 is made up of 16 amino acids. V lost 0 bases and J 7 bases, leaving 18 bases between the germline ends. The V gene's germline CDR1 is LGHNA and CDR2 YSLEER. The CDR3 sequence is CASSQDLVTTGYEAFF. CDR3 DNA: TGCGCCAGCAGCCAAGACCTCGTCACCACAGGGTATGAAGCTTTCTTT.

This clonotype was observed many times. V is TRBV19 and J is TRBJ2-7; TRBD1 matches at 9 bases. V gave up 5 bases and J gave up 2 bases; unmatched junction bases: 10. Germline V gene lookup returns CDR1 LNHDA and CDR2 SQIVND (reference sequence). The CDR3 extends over 16 amino acids. CDR3: CASSSGFGQGTYEQYF. For the CDR3, the DNA is TGTGCCAGTAGTTCAGGATTCGGACAGGGGACCTACGAGCAGTACTTC.

V gene TRBV7-1 combines with J gene TRBJ1-2; the D gene is possibly TRBD1 (6 bases). TRBV7-1 is placed among ORFs of uncertain function. The CDR3 has 13 amino acids. Trimming removed 5 bases at V and 3 bases at J, with 10 bases between. CDR3 nucleotide sequence: TGTGCCAGCAGCGAATCAGGGGACTATGGCTACACCTTC. Translation: CASSESGDYGYTF.

J is TRBJ1-1 and V is TRBV7-9, with unresolved D. The CDR3 has 13 amino acids. V was cut by 1 base and J by 5 bases, with 8 bases left in between. Germline CDR1 reads SEHNR; CDR2 reads FQNEAQ (reference sequence). The CDR3 sequence is CASSLEGWTEAFF. The CDR3, as DNA: TGTGCCAGCAGCTTAGAGGGATGGACTGAAGCTTTCTTT.

V is TRBV13 and J is TRBJ1-4, with 7 nucleotides matching TRBD1. Unmatched junction bases numbered 8, after V lost 2 bases and J lost 8 bases. The CDR3 has 15 amino acids. CDR1 and CDR2 (germline): PRHDT, FYEKMQ (reference sequence). CDR3: CASSLRQGVEEKLFF. CDR3 bases: TGTGCCAGCAGCTTACGACAGGGAGTAGAAGAAAAACTGTTTTTT.

This clonotype was detected ten times or more. The V call is TRBV7-2, the J call TRBJ1-5; no reliable D call. Trimming stripped 2 bases from V and 3 bases from J, with 11 bases between. The CDR3 contains 15 residues. Germline CDR1 SGHTA, CDR2 FQGNSA. The CDR3 nucleotides are TGTGCCAGCAGCTTATTTCCAGATTCCAATCAGCCCCAGCATTTT. It is translated as CASSLFPDSNQPQHF.

Comment on this clonotype: This may stem from a read error, because a much larger clone lies one nucleotide away. The chain is built from TRBV7-8 and TRBJ2-1, with D possibly being TRBD1 or TRBD2 (6 bases each). Germline V gene lookup returns CDR1 SGHVS and CDR2 FQNEAQ. This CDR3 region has 16 residues. The CDR3 here is CTSSLADRGSHNEQFF. The CDR3 DNA reads TGTACCAGCAGCTTAGCGGACAGAGGGAGCCACAATGAGCAGTTCTTC.

This chain uses TRBV5-1 with TRBJ1-1; D gene unclear. The CDR3 has 17 residues. Germline V gene sequence: CDR1 SGHRS, CDR2 YFSETQ. Trimming removed 4 bases from V and 3 bases from J, with 22 bases in between. The CDR3, as DNA: TGCGCCAGCAGCCCGGACGGGAACGGGGTCGATGACACTGAAGCTTTCTTT. The encoded protein is CASSPDGNGVDDTEAFF.

The rearrangement links TRBV27 to TRBJ1-1; no reliable D call. The V end lost 6 bases, the J end lost 1 base, and 9 bases lay between the germline ends. The CDR3 has 13 amino acids. Germline assignment: CDR1 MNHEY and CDR2 SMNVEV (reference sequence). DNA of the CDR3: TGTGCCAGCAGCCAGTTTCAGAACACTGAAGCTTTCTTT. The encoded protein is CASSQFQNTEAFF.

V usage is TRBV4-1 and J usage is TRBJ1-5, with no clear D. The V and J ends lost 1 base and 5 bases respectively, with 9 bases between them. The CDR3 runs to 14 residues. Germline values: CDR1 MGHRA, CDR2 YSYEKL. CDR3 in DNA: TGCGCCAGCAGCCAAGTGTCAGAAGATCAGCCCCAGCATTTT. Amino acid sequence: CASSQVSEDQPQHF.

This chain uses TRBV4-2 with TRBJ1-2, with 7 bases lining up with TRBD1. The germline gives CDR1 LGHNA, CDR2 YNFKEQ. The trim removed 0 bases at V and 3 bases at J, leaving 4 bases unmatched. CDR3 size: 15 residues. CDR3 region: CASSQDGGTDYGYTF. In DNA, the CDR3 is TGTGCCAGCAGCCAAGATGGAGGGACAGACTATGGCTACACCTTC.

The chain uses TRBV29-1 and TRBJ2-5, with D possibly being TRBD1 (5 bases). Germline V gene sequence: CDR1 SQVTM, CDR2 ANQGSEA. The CDR3 extends over 16 amino acids. The V gene lost 0 bases and the J gene lost 1 base, with 15 bases spanning the gap. The CDR3 region is CSVEDVTGFGQETQYF. As DNA, the CDR3 is TGCAGCGTTGAAGACGTTACAGGATTTGGCCAAGAGACCCAGTACTTC.

This clonotype was seen more than once but under ten times. The chain uses TRBV7-6 and TRBJ2-5, with 8 bases fitting TRBD2. The germline gives CDR1 SGHVS, CDR2 FNYEAQ. V trimming: 7 bases; J trimming: 5 bases; junction bases outside the gene matches: 9. The CDR3 consists of 14 residues. The CDR3 reads CASTRSGIRETQYF. The CDR3 bases are TGTGCCAGCACCCGTAGCGGGATCCGGGAGACCCAGTACTTC.

This clonotype was observed a few times. Here the CDR3 DNA reads TGTGCCAGCAGTTTATCAGTAGGGGGCAATGAGCAGTTCTTC. It yields the protein CASSLSVGGNEQFF. The chain combines TRBV27 with TRBJ2-1; possibly TRBD1 for D (6 bases). Germline V CDR1 and CDR2: MNHEY, SMNVEV (reference sequence). CDR3 length: 14 amino acids. Trimming removed 0 bases from V and 6 bases from J, with 9 bases in between.

At least ten counts were recorded for this clonotype. V is TRBV7-2 and J is TRBJ2-7, with a possible D match to TRBD1 (6 bases). There are 15 residues in the CDR3. V dropped 1 base and J dropped 4 bases, with 14 bases sitting between them. Germline V lookup: CDR1 SGHTA, CDR2 FQGNSA. The CDR3, as DNA: TGTGCCAGCAGCTTAGAAGGACAGATTGTTTACGAGCAGTACGTC. This codes for CASSLEGQIVYEQYV.

The chain links TRBV6-2 or TRBV6-3 to TRBJ2-3; D remains unclear. The CDR3 runs to 13 residues. Germline V gene sequence: CDR1 MNHEY, CDR2 SVGEGT. With 7 bases removed from V and 0 bases from J, the gap between germline ends came to 8 bases. This CDR3 reads CASISTSTDTQYF. As DNA, the CDR3 is TGTGCCAGCATATCGACTAGCACAGATACGCAGTATTTT.

The gene calls are TRBV10-3 and TRBJ2-5, with D possibly matching TRBD1 (6 bases). V was clipped by 2 bases and J by 4 bases, with 8 bases between them. Germline V gene lookup returns CDR1 ENHRY and CDR2 SYGVKD. This CDR3 region has 13 residues. CDR3 DNA: TGTGCCATCAGTGAGACAGGGAGAGAGACCCAGTACTTC. It encodes CAISETGRETQYF.

The chain is built from TRBV6-6 and TRBJ1-1; a possible D gene is TRBD1 (6 bases). The V end was cut by 6 bases, the J end by 4 bases, with 21 bases between. CDR3 length: 16 amino acids. The germline V gene has CDR1 MNHNY and CDR2 SVGAGI (reference sequence). DNA for the CDR3: TGTGCCAGCAGGCCGGGACAAGGCACGAGTCGCACTGAAGCTTTCTTT. Its protein product is CASRPGQGTSRTEAFF.

The rearrangement uses TRBV7-8 and TRBJ2-7; 8 nucleotides match TRBD1. The V gene end was trimmed by 5 bases and the J gene end by 5 bases; junction bases not matched to a gene: 11. Germline V lookup: CDR1 SGHVS, CDR2 FQNEAQ. CDR3 length: 15 residues. CDR3 loop: CASSMTGEPFNEQYF. The CDR3 bases are TGTGCCAGCAGCATGACAGGGGAGCCTTTCAACGAGCAGTACTTC.

The J gene is TRBJ2-7, the V gene TRBV7-9; D uncertain. Germline V gene lookup returns CDR1 SEHNR and CDR2 FQNEAQ (reference sequence). This CDR3 region has 14 residues. Trimming left V 5 bases short and J 2 bases short, with 13 bases between. The CDR3 is CASSPPWGTYEQYF. The DNA of the CDR3 is TGTGCCAGCAGCCCCCCGTGGGGTACCTACGAGCAGTACTTC.

The genes are TRBV19 and TRBJ2-5, with D uncertain. Trimming stripped 10 bases from V and 4 bases from J, with 10 bases between. The CDR3 sequence is 11 residues long. Germline assignment: CDR1 LNHDA and CDR2 SQIVND (reference sequence). The CDR3 loop reads CATRLGETQYF. DNA for the CDR3: TGTGCCACCCGCCTCGGAGAGACCCAGTACTTC.

V gene TRBV27 combines with J gene TRBJ2-1; tentative D call: TRBD2 (5 bases). Germline V gene lookup returns CDR1 MNHEY and CDR2 SMNVEV (reference sequence). Trimming pared 6 bases from V and 5 bases from J, leaving 14 bases between. The CDR3 sequence is 14 residues long. The CDR3 region is CASSWELWDNEQFF. In DNA form, the CDR3 reads TGTGCCAGCAGCTGGGAGTTATGGGACAATGAGCAGTTCTTC.

The chain is built from TRBV3-1 and TRBJ1-5; 7 nucleotides agree with TRBD1. Germline trimming cut 7 bases from V and 3 bases from J; bases unmatched to any gene: 9. Germline assignment: CDR1 LGHDT and CDR2 YNNKEL (reference sequence). CDR3 length: 15 residues. CDR3 loop: CASKPTGDINQPQHF. The DNA of the CDR3 is TGTGCCAGCAAACCAACAGGGGATATCAATCAGCCCCAGCATTTT.

This clonotype came up a few times. This chain uses TRBV2 with TRBJ1-1, with TRBD1 matching over 7 bases. The ends lost 9 bases at V and 1 base at J; junction bases unmatched: 5. The germline CDR1 and CDR2 sequences are SNHLY and FYNNEI. The CDR3 runs to 13 residues. The CDR3 nucleotides are TGTGCCAGAAAGACAGGGAAGAACACTGAAGCTTTCTTT. This sequence encodes CARKTGKNTEAFF.

CDR3 protein: CASSHWAGDRDYGYTF. The CDR3 DNA reads as TGTGCCAGCAGCCACTGGGCTGGCGACAGAGACTATGGCTACACCTTC. The rearrangement uses TRBV14 and TRBJ1-2; D possibly corresponds to TRBD1 (5 bases). With 3 bases removed from V and 3 bases from J, the gap between germline ends came to 17 bases. This CDR3 has 16 amino acids. Germline-derived CDR1 and CDR2 are SGHDN and FVKESK.